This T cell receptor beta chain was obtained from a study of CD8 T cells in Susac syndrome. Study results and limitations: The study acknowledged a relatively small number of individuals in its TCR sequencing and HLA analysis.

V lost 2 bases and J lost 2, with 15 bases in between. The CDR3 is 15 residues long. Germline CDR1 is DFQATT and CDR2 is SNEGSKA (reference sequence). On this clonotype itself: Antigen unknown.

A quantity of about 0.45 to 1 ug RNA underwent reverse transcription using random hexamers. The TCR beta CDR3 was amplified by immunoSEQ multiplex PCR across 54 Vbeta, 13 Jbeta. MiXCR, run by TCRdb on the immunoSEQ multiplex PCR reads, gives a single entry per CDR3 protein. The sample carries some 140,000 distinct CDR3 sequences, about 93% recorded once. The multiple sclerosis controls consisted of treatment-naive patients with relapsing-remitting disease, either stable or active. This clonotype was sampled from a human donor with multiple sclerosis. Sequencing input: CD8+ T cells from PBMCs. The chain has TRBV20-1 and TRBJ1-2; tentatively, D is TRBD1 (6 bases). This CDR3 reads CSARLEGGSNYGYTF. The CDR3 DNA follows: TGCAGTGCTAGATTAGAAGGGGGATCGAACTATGGCTACACCTTC.